This T cell receptor (beta chain) was captured in a study of neoadjuvant nivolumab and ipilimumab in lung cancer. Study conclusions and caveats: TCR clonality did not significantly correlate with pathologic tumor regression.

TCRdb's table, derived via immunoSEQ multiplex PCR, lists solely in-frame clones and lacks some. The sample includes some 9,300 clones, approximately 87% of them seen just once. V dropped 4 bases and J dropped 3 bases, with 12 bases sitting between them. CDR1 and CDR2 (germline): KGHSH, LQKENI. The CDR3 contains 14 residues. To note about this clone: As yet, its antigen is unknown.

This receptor was obtained from an adult with non-small cell lung cancer. The chain couples TRBV18 to TRBJ1-1; D possibly corresponds to TRBD1 (6 bases). The specimen comprised tumor tissue, sampled after neoadjuvant nivolumab, alone or with ipilimumab, at or shortly before surgery. CDR3 bases: TGTGCCAGCTCACAACAGGGAGGGGACACTGAAGCTTTCTTT. Translation: CASSQQGGDTEAFF.